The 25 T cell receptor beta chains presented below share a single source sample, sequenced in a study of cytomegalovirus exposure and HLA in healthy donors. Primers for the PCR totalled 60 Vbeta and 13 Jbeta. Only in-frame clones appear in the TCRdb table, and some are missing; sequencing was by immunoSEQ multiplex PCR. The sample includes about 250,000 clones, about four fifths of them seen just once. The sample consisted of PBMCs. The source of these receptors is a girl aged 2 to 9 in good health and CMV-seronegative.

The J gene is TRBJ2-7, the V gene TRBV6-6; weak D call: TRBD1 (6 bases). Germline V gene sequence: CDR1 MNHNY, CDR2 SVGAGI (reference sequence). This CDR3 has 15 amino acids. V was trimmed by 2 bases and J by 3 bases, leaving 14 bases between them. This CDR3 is CASSYNRVPNYEQYF. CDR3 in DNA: TGTGCCAGCAGTTACAACAGGGTCCCGAACTACGAGCAGTACTTC.

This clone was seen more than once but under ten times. The CDR3 spells CASTYSRGGNEKLFF. The CDR3 DNA is TGTGCCAGCACCTACTCGCGGGGGGGTAATGAAAAACTGTTTTTT. The J gene is TRBJ1-4, the V gene TRBV6-5; D might be TRBD1 (5 bases). Deletions cut 7 bases from V and 4 bases from J, with 16 bases between. The CDR3 is 15 amino acids. Germline CDR1 reads MNHEY; CDR2 reads SVGAGI.

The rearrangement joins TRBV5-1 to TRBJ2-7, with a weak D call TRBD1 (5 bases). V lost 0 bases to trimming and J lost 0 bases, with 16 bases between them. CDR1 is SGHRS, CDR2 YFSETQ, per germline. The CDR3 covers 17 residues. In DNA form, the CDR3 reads TGCGCCAGCAGCTTGGCCGCAGGGCAGTACCCCTCCTACGAGCAGTACTTC. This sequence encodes CASSLAAGQYPSYEQYF.

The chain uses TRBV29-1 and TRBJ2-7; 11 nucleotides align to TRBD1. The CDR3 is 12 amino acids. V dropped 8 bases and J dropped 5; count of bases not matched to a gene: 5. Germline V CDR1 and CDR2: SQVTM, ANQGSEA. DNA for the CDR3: TGCAGCTTCGGACAGGGGGCCGACGAGCAGTACTTC. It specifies CSFGQGADEQYF.

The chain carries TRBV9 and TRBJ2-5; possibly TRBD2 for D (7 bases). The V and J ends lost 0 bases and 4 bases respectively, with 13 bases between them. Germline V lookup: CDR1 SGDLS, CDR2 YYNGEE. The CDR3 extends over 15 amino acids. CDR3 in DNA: TGTGCCAGCAGCGTAGTGGGGGGGCAGGGAGAGACCCAGTACTTC. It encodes CASSVVGGQGETQYF.

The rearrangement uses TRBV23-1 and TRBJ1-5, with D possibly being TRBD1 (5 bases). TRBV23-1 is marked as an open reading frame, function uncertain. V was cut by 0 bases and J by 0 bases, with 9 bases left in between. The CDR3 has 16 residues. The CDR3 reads CASSQSGGTSNQPQHF. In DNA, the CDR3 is TGCGCCAGCAGTCAATCCGGAGGGACTAGCAATCAGCCCCAGCATTTT.

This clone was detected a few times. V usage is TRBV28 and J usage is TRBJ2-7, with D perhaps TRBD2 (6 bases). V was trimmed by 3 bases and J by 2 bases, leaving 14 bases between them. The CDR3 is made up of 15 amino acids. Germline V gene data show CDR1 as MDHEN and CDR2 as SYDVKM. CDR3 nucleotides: TGTGCCAGCAGTTTCGCGGGGATGACAACCTACGAGCAGTACTTC. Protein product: CASSFAGMTTYEQYF.

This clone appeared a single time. Here the CDR3 DNA reads TGTGCCAGCAGTAAACGACTCCGGGACTGGGGTGAGGGTGAGCAGTTCTTC. Translating gives CASSKRLRDWGEGEQFF. The chain carries TRBV28 and TRBJ2-1; D possibly corresponds to TRBD2 (6 bases). V gave up 5 bases and J gave up 9 bases, with 26 bases separating them. The CDR3 is 17 amino acids. Germline assignment: CDR1 MDHEN and CDR2 SYDVKM.

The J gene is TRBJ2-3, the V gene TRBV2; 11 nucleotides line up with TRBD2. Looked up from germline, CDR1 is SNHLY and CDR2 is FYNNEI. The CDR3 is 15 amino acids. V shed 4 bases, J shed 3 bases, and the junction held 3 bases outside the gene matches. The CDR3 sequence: CASSASGGLTDTQYF. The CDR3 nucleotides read TGTGCCAGCAGTGCTAGCGGGGGGTTAACAGATACGCAGTATTTT. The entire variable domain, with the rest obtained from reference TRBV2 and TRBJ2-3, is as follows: EPEVTQTPSHQVTQMGQEVILRCVPISNHLYFYWYRQILGQKVEFLVSFYNNEISEKSEIFDDQFSVERPDGSNFTLKIRSTKLEDSAMYFCASSASGGLTDTQYFGPGTRLTVL.

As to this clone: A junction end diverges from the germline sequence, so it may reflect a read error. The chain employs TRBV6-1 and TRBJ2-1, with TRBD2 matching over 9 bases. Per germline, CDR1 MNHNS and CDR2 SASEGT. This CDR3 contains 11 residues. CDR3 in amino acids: CASSRRGGEVF. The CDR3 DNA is TGTGCCAGCAGTAGGCGGGGGGGCGAAGTCTTC.

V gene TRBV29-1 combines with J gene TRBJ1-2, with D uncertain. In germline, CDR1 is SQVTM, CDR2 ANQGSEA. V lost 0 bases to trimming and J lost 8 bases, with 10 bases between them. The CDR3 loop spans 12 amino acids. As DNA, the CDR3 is TGCAGCGTTGAAGATTTAGGCGGGGGCTACACCTTC. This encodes CSVEDLGGGYTF. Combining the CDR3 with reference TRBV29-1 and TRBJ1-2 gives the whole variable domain SAVISQKPSRDICQRGTSLTIQCQVDSQVTMMFWYRQQPGQSLTLIATANQGSEATYESGFVIDKFPISRPNLTFSTLTVSNMSPEDSSIYLCSVEDLGGGYTFGSGTRLTVV.

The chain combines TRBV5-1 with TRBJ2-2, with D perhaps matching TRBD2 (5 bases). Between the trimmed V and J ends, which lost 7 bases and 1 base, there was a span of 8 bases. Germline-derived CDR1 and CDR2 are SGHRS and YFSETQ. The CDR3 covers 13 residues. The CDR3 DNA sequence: TGCGCCAGCCTCCGGGGGAACACCGGGGAGCTGTTTTTT. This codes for CASLRGNTGELFF.

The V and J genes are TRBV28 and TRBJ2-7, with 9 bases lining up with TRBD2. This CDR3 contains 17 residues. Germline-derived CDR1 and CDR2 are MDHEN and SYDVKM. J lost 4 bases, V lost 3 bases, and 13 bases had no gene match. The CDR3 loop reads CASSFPSSGVRGYEQYF. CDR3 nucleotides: TGTGCCAGCAGTTTCCCATCTAGCGGGGTAAGGGGGTACGAGCAGTACTTC.

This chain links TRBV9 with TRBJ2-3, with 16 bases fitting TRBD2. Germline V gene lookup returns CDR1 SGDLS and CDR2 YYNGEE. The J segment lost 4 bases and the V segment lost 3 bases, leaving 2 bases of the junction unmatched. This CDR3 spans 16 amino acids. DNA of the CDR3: TGTGCCAGCAGCGGGGGACTAGCGGGAGGGGCAGATACGCAGTATTTT. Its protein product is CASSGGLAGGADTQYF. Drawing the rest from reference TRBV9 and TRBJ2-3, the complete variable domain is DSGVTQTPKHLITATGQRVTLRCSPRSGDLSVYWYQQSLDQGLQFLIQYYNGEERAKGNILERFSAQQFPDLHSELNLSSLELGDSALYFCASSGGLAGGADTQYFGPGTRLTVL.

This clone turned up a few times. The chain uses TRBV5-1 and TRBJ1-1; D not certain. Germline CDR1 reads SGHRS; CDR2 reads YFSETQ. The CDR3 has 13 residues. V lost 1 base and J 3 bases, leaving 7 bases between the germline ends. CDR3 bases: TGCGCCAGCAGCTTGTCAGTCGACACTGAAGCTTTCTTT. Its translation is CASSLSVDTEAFF.

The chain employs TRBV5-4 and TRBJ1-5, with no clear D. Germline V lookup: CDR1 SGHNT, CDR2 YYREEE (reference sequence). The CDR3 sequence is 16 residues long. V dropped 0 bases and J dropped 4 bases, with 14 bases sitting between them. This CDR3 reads CASSLGPDSTNQPQHF. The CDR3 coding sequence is TGTGCCAGCAGCTTGGGTCCTGATTCAACAAATCAGCCCCAGCATTTT. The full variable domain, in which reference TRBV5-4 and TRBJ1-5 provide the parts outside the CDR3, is ETGVTQSPTHLIKTRGQQVTLRCSSQSGHNTVSWYQQALGQGPQFIFQYYREEENGRGNFPPRFSGLQFPNYSSELNVNALELDDSALYLCASSLGPDSTNQPQHFGDGTRLSIL.

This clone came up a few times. This chain's CDR3 is CASSLAGSSYNEQFF. DNA of the CDR3: TGTGCCAGCAGCTTAGCAGGGAGCTCCTACAATGAGCAGTTCTTC. The V and J genes are TRBV11-1 and TRBJ2-1, with D possibly being TRBD2 (5 bases). V lost 0 bases and J lost 0, with 6 bases in between. The germline V gene encodes CDR1 SGHAT and CDR2 FQDESV (reference sequence). CDR3 length: 15 amino acids.

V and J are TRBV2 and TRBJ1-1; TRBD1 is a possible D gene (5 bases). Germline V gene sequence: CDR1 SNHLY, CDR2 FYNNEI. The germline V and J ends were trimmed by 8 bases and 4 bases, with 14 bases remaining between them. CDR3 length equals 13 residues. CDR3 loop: CASGQRGSTEAFF. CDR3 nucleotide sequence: TGTGCCAGCGGTCAAAGGGGTTCCACTGAAGCTTTCTTT.

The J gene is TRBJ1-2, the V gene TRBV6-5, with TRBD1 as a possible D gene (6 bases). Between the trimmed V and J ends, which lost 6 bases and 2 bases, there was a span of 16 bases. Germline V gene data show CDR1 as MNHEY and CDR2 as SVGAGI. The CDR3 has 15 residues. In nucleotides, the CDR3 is TGTGCCAGCAGCGAATCAGGGGTGCGGAACTATGGCTACACCTTC. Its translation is CASSESGVRNYGYTF.

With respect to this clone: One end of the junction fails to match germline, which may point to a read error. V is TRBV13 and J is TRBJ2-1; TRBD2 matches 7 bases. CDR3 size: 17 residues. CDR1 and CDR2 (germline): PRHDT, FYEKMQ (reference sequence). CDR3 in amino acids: CASSLGSAGRAYNEQFF. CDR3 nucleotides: TGTGCCAGCAGCCTAGGGTCCGCGGGGAGGGCCTACAATGAGCAGTTCTTC.

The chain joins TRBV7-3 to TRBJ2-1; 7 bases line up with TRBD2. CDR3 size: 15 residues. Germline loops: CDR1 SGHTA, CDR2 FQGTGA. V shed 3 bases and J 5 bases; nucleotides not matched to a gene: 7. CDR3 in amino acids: CASSFGGSTDNEQFF. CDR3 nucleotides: TGTGCCAGCAGCTTTGGCGGGAGTACGGACAATGAGCAGTTCTTC.

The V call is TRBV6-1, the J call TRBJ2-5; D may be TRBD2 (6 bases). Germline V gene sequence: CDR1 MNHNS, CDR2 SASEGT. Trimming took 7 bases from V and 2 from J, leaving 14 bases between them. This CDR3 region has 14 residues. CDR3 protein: CASTASAGQETQYF. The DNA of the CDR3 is TGTGCCAGCACGGCTAGCGCAGGACAAGAGACCCAGTACTTC.

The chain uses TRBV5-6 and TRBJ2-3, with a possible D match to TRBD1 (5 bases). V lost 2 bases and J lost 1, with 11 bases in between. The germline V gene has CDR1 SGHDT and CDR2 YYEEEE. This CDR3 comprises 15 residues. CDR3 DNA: TGTGCCAGCAGCTTTGTCAGGGTCGGCACAGATACGCAGTATTTT. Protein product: CASSFVRVGTDTQYF.

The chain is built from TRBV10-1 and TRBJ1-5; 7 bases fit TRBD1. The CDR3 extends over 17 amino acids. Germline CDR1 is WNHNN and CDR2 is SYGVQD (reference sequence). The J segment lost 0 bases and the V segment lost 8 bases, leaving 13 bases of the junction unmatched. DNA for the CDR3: TGCGCCAGCCGCTACAGGGGCGTAATCGATAGCAATCAGCCCCAGCATTTT. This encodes CASRYRGVIDSNQPQHF.

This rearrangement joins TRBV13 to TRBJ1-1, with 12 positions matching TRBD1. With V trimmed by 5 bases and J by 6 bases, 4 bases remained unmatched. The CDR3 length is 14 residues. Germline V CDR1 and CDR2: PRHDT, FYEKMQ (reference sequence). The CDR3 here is CASSGGQGAAEAFF. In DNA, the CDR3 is TGTGCCAGCAGCGGGGGACAGGGGGCGGCTGAAGCTTTCTTT.